Following are 32 T cell receptor beta chains from one sample sequenced in a study of blood T cell repertoires in COVID-19. TCRdb's table, derived via immunoSEQ multiplex PCR, lists solely in-frame clones and lacks some. Among some 71,000 clones listed, roughly 89% were seen once. Source material: peripheral blood. Source of these receptors: a man under 40 with acute or convalescent COVID-19.

This chain joins TRBV5-1 and TRBJ1-1; D is unclear. The CDR3 has 15 residues. The V and J ends lost 3 bases and 5 bases respectively, with 17 bases between them. Germline CDR1 is SGHRS and CDR2 is YFSETQ. CDR3 nucleotide sequence: TGCGCCAGCAGCTCTGACGGACGGGGAGGGACTGAAGCTTTCTTT. It encodes CASSSDGRGGTEAFF.

This chain connects TRBV10-3 to TRBJ2-7; 7 bases are shared with TRBD2. V dropped 8 bases and J dropped 7; count of bases not matched to a gene: 11. This CDR3 has 13 amino acids. Germline-derived CDR1 and CDR2 are ENHRY and SYGVKD. The CDR3 DNA reads TGTGCCATCGGTGGGGCGGGAGTAGGAGAGCAGTACTTC. Encoded protein: CAIGGAGVGEQYF.

The chain joins TRBV10-2 to TRBJ2-1; 9 positions agree with TRBD2. From germline, CDR1 is WSHSY and CDR2 SAAADI. This CDR3 has 16 residues. Germline trimming cut 4 bases from V and 1 base from J; bases unmatched to any gene: 5. CDR3 in amino acids: CASSAGRGGSYNEQFF. CDR3 nucleotide sequence: TGCGCCAGCAGTGCAGGGCGGGGGGGGTCCTACAATGAGCAGTTCTTC.

This chain connects TRBV6-6 to TRBJ1-2; D ambiguous. V was cut by 0 bases and J by 4 bases, with 9 bases left in between. The CDR3 extends over 14 amino acids. Germline-derived CDR1 and CDR2 are MNHNY and SVGAGI (reference sequence). CDR3 amino acids: CASSYSRLSYGYTF. The DNA for the CDR3 is TGTGCCAGCAGTTACTCGAGGCTCAGCTATGGCTACACCTTC.

The chain is built from TRBV6-1 and TRBJ1-1, with D perhaps matching TRBD1 (5 bases). From germline, CDR1 is MNHNS and CDR2 SASEGT. The CDR3 contains 12 residues. Trimming stripped 3 bases from V and 6 bases from J, with 8 bases between. The CDR3: CASSDVGAEAFF. As DNA, the CDR3 is TGTGCCAGCAGTGATGTAGGGGCTGAAGCTTTCTTT.

Concerning this clone: The identical CDR3 is also encoded by other nucleotide sequences in the sample. The chain couples TRBV3-1 (or the pseudogene TRBV3-2) to TRBJ2-5, with D unresolved. The ends were cut back, 4 bases at V and 2 bases at J, with 2 bases in the middle. The CDR3 sequence is 11 residues long. Looked up from germline, CDR1 is LGHDT and CDR2 is YNNKEL (reference sequence). In nucleotides, the CDR3 is TGTGCCAGCAGCCTACAAGAGACCCAGTACTTC. Residues: CASSLQETQYF.

This clone appeared once. The rearrangement links TRBV2 to TRBJ2-6; possibly TRBD1 for D (6 bases). Germline V gene lookup returns CDR1 SNHLY and CDR2 FYNNEI. V lost 2 bases, J lost 0 bases, and 14 bases lay in between. This CDR3 is built from 18 residues. In DNA form, the CDR3 reads TGTGCCAGCAGTGAATGGTCGACAGGCCCCTCTGGGGCCAACGTCCTGACTTTC. The encoded protein is CASSEWSTGPSGANVLTF.

The V gene is TRBV2, the J gene TRBJ1-1, with 10 bases that match TRBD1. CDR3 length: 15 residues. Germline CDR1 is SNHLY and CDR2 is FYNNEI. Losses at the gene ends were 7 bases for V and 4 bases for J; bases not matched to a gene: 9. The CDR3 DNA sequence: TGTGCCAGCATCCGACAGGGGGCAAGCGGCACTGAAGCTTTCTTT. Protein sequence: CASIRQGASGTEAFF. Full variable domain (remainder filled in from reference TRBV2 and TRBJ1-1): EPEVTQTPSHQVTQMGQEVILRCVPISNHLYFYWYRQILGQKVEFLVSFYNNEISEKSEIFDDQFSVERPDGSNFTLKIRSTKLEDSAMYFCASIRQGASGTEAFFGQGTRLTVV.

This sequence joins TRBV27 and TRBJ1-1, with no clear D. CDR1 MNHEY and CDR2 SMNVEV come from the germline V gene (reference sequence). The CDR3 has 12 amino acids. Trimming cost V 6 bases and J 1 base, with 6 bases left between them. The CDR3 sequence is CASSDKNTEAFF. DNA for the CDR3: TGTGCCAGCAGCGACAAGAACACTGAAGCTTTCTTT.

This chain connects TRBV7-9 to TRBJ2-1, with 8 bases lining up with TRBD2. Per the germline V gene, CDR1 is SEHNR and CDR2 is FQNEAQ (reference sequence). After removal of 5 bases from V and 13 bases from J, the junction contained 10 bases not matched to a gene. The CDR3 loop spans 13 amino acids. The CDR3 DNA sequence: TGTGCCAGCAGCGACCCAGCGGGGGCCTATCAGTTCTTC. It is translated as CASSDPAGAYQFF.

The J gene is TRBJ2-2, the V gene TRBV5-5; TRBD1 matches 7 bases. The CDR3 runs to 14 residues. Germline CDR1 reads SGHKS; CDR2 reads YYEKEE (reference sequence). V lost 0 bases and J lost 8; bases outside the gene matches: 4. CDR3 residues: CASSLAGTAGELFF. The DNA of the CDR3 is TGTGCCAGCAGCTTGGCGGGGACAGCTGGGGAGCTGTTTTTT. Combining the CDR3 with reference TRBV5-5 and TRBJ2-2 gives the whole variable domain DAGVTQSPTHLIKTRGQQVTLRCSPISGHKSVSWYQQVLGQGPQFIFQYYEKEERGRGNFPDRFSARQFPNYSSELNVNALLLGDSALYLCASSLAGTAGELFFGEGSRLTVL.

Turning to this clone: The junction departs from the called germline gene at one end, perhaps through a read error. The chain combines TRBV6-6 with TRBJ2-3, with TRBD1 matching 9 bases. Germline values: CDR1 MNHNY, CDR2 SVGAGI (reference sequence). The CDR3 loop spans 16 amino acids. CDR3 protein: CASSDSGTGTGDTQYF. The DNA for the CDR3 is TGTGCCAGCAGTGACTCCGGGACAGGGACAGGGGATACGCAGTATTTT.

This chain uses TRBV7-9 with TRBJ2-2, with TRBD2 as a possible D gene (5 bases). The CDR3 has 12 amino acids. V lost 4 bases to trimming and J lost 6 bases, with 6 bases between them. From germline, CDR1 is SEHNR and CDR2 FQNEAQ (reference sequence). Here the CDR3 DNA reads TGTGCCAGCAGCTACGGGGCCGGGGAGCTGTTTTTT. Translation gives CASSYGAGELFF.

The chain links TRBV5-1 to TRBJ2-3, with 8 bases that match TRBD1. This CDR3 has 14 residues. V gave up 5 bases and J gave up 4 bases; unmatched junction bases: 6. Germline V gene lookup returns CDR1 SGHRS and CDR2 YFSETQ. As DNA, the CDR3 is TGCGCCAGCAGTCAGACAGGGGTTCCAGATACGCAGTATTTT. Amino acid sequence: CASSQTGVPDTQYF.

The chain is built from TRBV6-5 and TRBJ1-1, with a possible D match to TRBD1 (6 bases). V lost 7 bases, J lost 3 bases, and 15 bases lay in between. This CDR3 spans 14 amino acids. Per germline, CDR1 MNHEY and CDR2 SVGAGI. The CDR3 region has the DNA TGTGCCAGCATTCGTAACAGGGTTGACACTGAAGCTTTCTTT. This encodes CASIRNRVDTEAFF.

V and J are TRBV3-1 (or the pseudogene TRBV3-2) and TRBJ2-3; perhaps TRBD2 as D (5 bases). This CDR3 contains 12 residues. Germline values: CDR1 LGHDT, CDR2 YNNKEL (reference sequence). V dropped 6 bases and J dropped 5 bases, with 9 bases sitting between them. The CDR3 reads CASRQLGDTQYF. The DNA of the CDR3 is TGTGCCAGCAGGCAACTAGGAGATACGCAGTATTTT.

The V gene is TRBV27, the J gene TRBJ1-3; possibly TRBD1 for D (6 bases). Germline loops: CDR1 MNHEY, CDR2 SMNVEV (reference sequence). V lost 6 bases to trimming and J lost 8 bases, with 17 bases between them. CDR3 size: 14 residues. The CDR3 region is CASSLGFRGDTIYF. The CDR3 bases are TGTGCCAGCAGCCTGGGTTTCAGGGGAGACACCATATATTTT.

The rearrangement uses TRBV24-1 and TRBJ1-2, with D perhaps TRBD1 (6 bases). Germline V lookup: CDR1 KGHDR, CDR2 SFDVKD. V lost 2 bases and J 5 bases, leaving 17 bases between the germline ends. The CDR3 contains 16 residues. CDR3 nucleotides: TGTGCCACCAGTGATTCCCCAGGGGCACATCGGTATGGCTACACCTTC. It specifies CATSDSPGAHRYGYTF.

J is TRBJ2-1 and V is TRBV27; D not resolved. V lost 6 bases, J lost 3 bases, and 6 bases lay in between. The CDR3 loop spans 12 amino acids. CDR1 is MNHEY and CDR2 is SMNVEV in the germline V gene (reference sequence). This chain's CDR3 is CASRGIYNEQFF. Written as DNA, the CDR3 is TGTGCCAGCAGGGGCATCTACAATGAGCAGTTCTTC.

About this clone: Other DNA sequences in this specimen translate into the identical CDR3. The chain couples TRBV19 to TRBJ1-4; no definite D call. With 6 bases removed from V and 2 bases from J, the gap between germline ends came to 10 bases. The V gene's germline CDR1 is LNHDA and CDR2 SQIVND (reference sequence). The CDR3 consists of 14 residues. DNA for the CDR3: TGTGCCAGTAGCCCGGGGTGGACTAATGAAAAACTGTTTTTT. This gives the protein CASSPGWTNEKLFF.

As DNA, the CDR3 is TGCGCCAGCAGCTGGGACAGCTATGGCTACACCTTC. Protein product: CASSWDSYGYTF. V and J are TRBV5-1 and TRBJ1-2, with TRBD1 identical over 7 bases. Trimming cost V 3 bases and J 4 bases; bases outside gene matches: 0. CDR1 is SGHRS and CDR2 is YFSETQ in the germline V gene. The CDR3 covers 12 residues.

This clone was found once. The junction and the germline gene differ at one end; a read error may be behind it. V usage is TRBV6-6 and J usage is TRBJ2-5, with D perhaps matching TRBD2 (5 bases). Germline V CDR1 and CDR2: MNHNY, SVGAGI (reference sequence). The CDR3 is 12 residues long. The CDR3 is CASTYSGETQYF. In DNA, the CDR3 is TGTGCCAGCACTTACAGCGGAGAGACCCAGTACTTC.

The chain employs TRBV2 and TRBJ1-2, with 7 bases aligning to TRBD1. The ends lost 7 bases at V and 5 bases at J; junction bases unmatched: 4. The germline CDR1 and CDR2 sequences are SNHLY and FYNNEI. CDR3 size: 12 residues. Here the CDR3 reads CASTGGGYGYTF. CDR3 DNA sequence: TGTGCCAGCACAGGGGGAGGATATGGCTACACCTTC. Combining the CDR3 with reference TRBV2 and TRBJ1-2 gives the whole variable domain EPEVTQTPSHQVTQMGQEVILRCVPISNHLYFYWYRQILGQKVEFLVSFYNNEISEKSEIFDDQFSVERPDGSNFTLKIRSTKLEDSAMYFCASTGGGYGYTFGSGTRLTVV.

For this clone: The same CDR3 arises from other DNA sequences in this sample as well. V gene TRBV4-1 combines with J gene TRBJ1-1; D might be TRBD1 (6 bases). The V gene's germline CDR1 is MGHRA and CDR2 YSYEKL. V lost 4 bases and J lost 5, with 11 bases in between. This CDR3 spans 13 amino acids. The CDR3 here is CASSLQGGTEAFF. CDR3 nucleotide sequence: TGCGCCAGCAGCCTCCAAGGGGGAACTGAAGCTTTCTTT.

CDR3: CSASGQGTFNTGELFF. The CDR3 nucleotides read TGCAGTGCCAGTGGACAGGGGACATTTAACACCGGGGAGCTGTTTTTT. V and J are TRBV20-1 and TRBJ2-2; 9 nucleotides line up with TRBD1. Looked up from germline, CDR1 is DFQATT and CDR2 is SNEGSKA (reference sequence). The CDR3 runs 16 residues. J was trimmed by 2 bases and V by 6 bases; bases with no gene match: 10.

The table lists this clone with a count of one. The genes are TRBV7-9 and TRBJ1-5; D call uncertain. Looked up from germline, CDR1 is SEHNR and CDR2 is FQNEAQ (reference sequence). The CDR3 is 15 residues long. Trimming removed 1 base at V and 2 bases at J, with 9 bases between. For the CDR3, the DNA is TGTGCCAGCAGCTTAGACGACGGGGGCAATCAGCCCCAGCATTTT. It encodes CASSLDDGGNQPQHF.

The chain is built from TRBV30 and TRBJ1-3; D remains ambiguous. The CDR3 consists of 14 residues. V was cut by 3 bases and J by 4 bases, with 13 bases left in between. CDR1 is GTSNPN, CDR2 SVGIG, per germline (reference sequence). This CDR3 reads CAWRGGNPGNTIYF. In DNA, the CDR3 is TGTGCCTGGAGGGGAGGGAATCCCGGAAACACCATATATTTT.

The genes are TRBV6-5 and TRBJ1-6; TRBD1 matches 9 bases. CDR1 and CDR2 (germline): MNHEY, SVGAGI. With V trimmed by 5 bases and J by 8 bases, 4 bases remained unmatched. This CDR3 comprises 14 residues. The CDR3 DNA reads as TGTGCCAGCAGTAGAGACAGGGGGTATTCACCCCTCCACTTT. Translating gives CASSRDRGYSPLHF.

The chain couples TRBV6-4 to TRBJ2-2; 7 bases align to TRBD1. V lost 5 bases to trimming and J lost 3 bases; unmatched junction nucleotides: 3. Germline V gene data show CDR1 as MRHNA and CDR2 as SNTAGT. CDR3 length: 14 residues. The CDR3 region is CASSPGTDTGELFF. The CDR3 DNA follows: TGTGCCAGCAGTCCCGGGACAGACACCGGGGAGCTGTTTTTT.

The chain joins TRBV6-6 to TRBJ1-5; D possibly corresponds to TRBD1 (5 bases). CDR1 and CDR2 from the germline V gene are MNHNY and SVGAGI (reference sequence). The germline V and J ends were trimmed by 8 bases and 5 bases, with 13 bases remaining between them. The CDR3 consists of 13 residues. Here the CDR3 reads CASSSDIDQPQHF. CDR3 DNA: TGTGCCAGCTCGTCGGACATAGATCAGCCCCAGCATTTT.

The rearrangement joins TRBV5-5 to TRBJ1-6, with D tentatively TRBD1 (5 bases). The CDR3 contains 15 residues. CDR1 SGHKS and CDR2 YYEKEE come from the germline V gene (reference sequence). With 4 bases removed from V and 7 bases from J, the gap between germline ends came to 15 bases. In DNA, the CDR3 is TGTGCCAGCAGCAACCGGGACTTCCAAAATTCACCCCTCCACTTT. Translation: CASSNRDFQNSPLHF. The full variable domain, rest sourced from reference TRBV5-5 and TRBJ1-6, is DAGVTQSPTHLIKTRGQQVTLRCSPISGHKSVSWYQQVLGQGPQFIFQYYEKEERGRGNFPDRFSARQFPNYSSELNVNALLLGDSALYLCASSNRDFQNSPLHFGNGTRLTVT.

The CDR3 reads CASSSGDSNQPQHF. The CDR3 DNA follows: TGTGCCAGCAGCTCAGGGGATAGCAATCAGCCCCAGCATTTT. The chain joins TRBV3-1 (or the pseudogene TRBV3-2) to TRBJ1-5; weak D call: TRBD1 (6 bases). CDR3 length equals 14 residues. Looked up from germline, CDR1 is LGHDT and CDR2 is YNNKEL (reference sequence). Trimming removed 5 bases at V and 0 bases at J, with 8 bases between.